This TCR beta chain was sequenced for a study of CD8+ T cells in alopecia areata. The authors extracted RNA and reverse transcribed it into cDNA as the sequencing template. Clones were sequenced by immunoSEQ multiplex PCR, and TCRdb holds only the in-frame ones, with some missing. The repertoire has roughly 120,000 clones, roughly two fifths of them found once; the top ten carry approximately 3%. Notes on the study in general: Normal-skin resident alphabeta T cells also appear among scalp sample sequences. TCRs were shared less clearly across patients than in mice, possibly for HLA-related reasons.

V lost 1 base and J lost 7, with 17 bases in between. Germline CDR1 is SGHRS and CDR2 is YFSETQ. The CDR3 contains 15 residues. Comments on this clone: As yet, its antigen is unknown.

Collected material from alopecia areata patients comprised lesional scalp punch biopsies and peripheral blood. Sequenced sample: CD4+ T cells sorted from blood. This TCR was sampled from a human donor with alopecia areata. The chain couples TRBV5-1 to TRBJ1-1; possibly TRBD1 for D (6 bases). In nucleotides, the CDR3 is TGCGCCAGCAGCTTGACGACAGGTAACGGTGGTGAAGCTTTCTTT. Its translation is CASSLTTGNGGEAFF.